This T cell receptor (beta chain) was recovered during a study of T cell responses to AZD1222 COVID-19 vaccine. General study points: Nearly half of spike-specific TCRs reportedly target unmutated variant regions. The donor cohort was predominantly white British with a female majority, and clonal diversity may have been underestimated. Spike-specific TCR repertoires showed rising breadth and depth after two AZD1222 doses.

Libraries were prepared by immunoSEQ multiplex PCR; TCRdb keeps only in-frame clonotypes and omits some of them. The profile shows fewer than 150,000 clones, 88% of them singletons. As regards this clone: The antigen remains undetermined.

The ends lost 3 bases at V and 10 bases at J; junction bases unmatched: 1. In germline, CDR1 is LNHNV, CDR2 YYDKDF (reference sequence). The CDR3 length is 14 residues. The TCR comes from an adult in good health. Source: peripheral blood, taken on day 0 of AZD1222 vaccination. The chain couples TRBV15 to TRBJ2-1, with 15 bases lining up with TRBD2. The CDR3 spells CATSSGTSGREQFF. The CDR3 coding sequence is TGTGCCACCAGCAGCGGGACTAGCGGGAGGGAGCAGTTCTTC.